The entry that follows covers one TCR beta chain sequence. What it binds is not known. Scientists ran DNA taken from cultured CD4+ T cells through the Oncomine TCR Beta short-read assay for sequencing. Extraction of genomic DNA was performed on cultured CD4+ T cells. TCRdb reprocessed the PCR reads with MiXCR, giving one entry per CDR3 protein. The repertoire consists of about 15,000 distinct CDR3 sequences, with over 45% occurring once and the leading ten covering around 26%. This sample was taken from a study of vaccination and CD4 T cells after COVID-19. Study-wide background: Median draw time for post-COVID samples was 80 to 110 days post-diagnosis (range 35 to 161). Cells were stimulated with overlapping spike peptides from SARS-CoV-2, HCoV-NL63, HCoV-OC43 and HCoV-229E.

Treatment in this sample: approximately 10-day PBMC culture with coronavirus spike peptide pools or control peptides (ViraFEST assay). The clonotype was recovered from a human donor with COVID-19. The source was cultured CD4+ T cells from blood, collected after SARS-CoV-2 vaccination.

This chain's CDR3 is CASSFRVLNEQFF. The CDR3, as DNA: TGTGCCAGCAGCTTTAGGGTTCTTAATGAGCAGTTCTTC. V and J are TRBV7-2 and TRBJ2-1; no firm D call. Germline V gene sequence: CDR1 SGHTA, CDR2 FQGNSA. Trimming removed 3 bases at V and 7 bases at J, with 10 bases between. This CDR3 is built from 13 residues.